Listed here are 25 T cell receptor beta chains from one sample, sequenced in a study of T cell responses to AZD1222 COVID-19 vaccine. Only in-frame clones appear in the TCRdb table, and some are missing; sequencing was by immunoSEQ multiplex PCR. The sample consists of around 130,000 clones, about nine tenths of them appearing once. The material sequenced was peripheral blood, taken 28 days after the second AZD1222 dose. These receptors all stem from an adult who received the AZD1222 COVID-19 vaccine.

This sequence joins TRBV23-1 and TRBJ1-3; D gene unclear. TRBV23-1 is an ORF, and what it does is uncertain. CDR3 size: 13 residues. Trimming stripped 0 bases from V and 4 bases from J, with 4 bases between. The CDR3 nucleotides are TGCGCCAGCAGTCAATCTTGGGGAAACACCATATATTTT. Amino acids: CASSQSWGNTIYF.

J is TRBJ2-5 and V is TRBV11-2; TRBD1 matches 10 bases. V trimming: 4 bases; J trimming: 6 bases; junction bases outside the gene matches: 11. Germline loops: CDR1 SGHAT, CDR2 FQNNGV. The CDR3 has 16 residues. Written as DNA, the CDR3 is TGTGCCAGCAGCTGGGAATGGGGACAGGGGTTGCAGACCCAGTACTTC. This encodes CASSWEWGQGLQTQYF.

The chain carries TRBV18 and TRBJ1-5; 7 bases map to TRBD1. CDR1 is KGHSH, CDR2 LQKENI, per germline. CDR3 size: 17 residues. The V and J ends lost 6 bases and 6 bases, in that order; junction bases with no gene match: 17. CDR3 sequence: CASSPTGTALNFQPQHF. The CDR3 bases are TGTGCCAGCTCCCCGACCGGGACAGCACTGAATTTTCAGCCCCAGCATTTT.

V usage is TRBV4-3 and J usage is TRBJ2-1; 12 nucleotides agree with TRBD2. There are 15 residues in the CDR3. Germline-derived CDR1 and CDR2 are LGHNA and YSLEER. The junction had 6 bases not matched to a gene; V was cut back by 0 bases and J by 12 bases. The CDR3 nucleotides are TGCGCCAGCAGCCAAGAGCTAGCGGGGGGGCCTCGGCAGTTCTTC. This translates into CASSQELAGGPRQFF.

The chain joins TRBV6-9 to TRBJ1-2, with a tentative D call TRBD1 (5 bases). The V gene's germline CDR1 is MNHGY and CDR2 SVAAGI. Deletions cut 2 bases from V and 10 bases from J, with 11 bases between. The CDR3 covers 12 residues. CDR3 protein: CASSYNQGAYTF. CDR3 DNA sequence: TGTGCCAGCAGTTATAACCAGGGTGCCTACACCTTC.

CDR3 DNA: TGTGCCAGTAGTATAAGGGCAGGCCAAGAGACCCAGTACTTC. Residues: CASSIRAGQETQYF. V and J are TRBV19 and TRBJ2-5; no definite D call. CDR1 is LNHDA and CDR2 is SQIVND in the germline V gene (reference sequence). CDR3 size: 14 residues. V was shortened by 2 bases and J by 1 base, with 8 bases between the two germline ends.

This CDR3 is CASSGQGDTEAFF. Written as DNA, the CDR3 is TGTGCCAGCTCGGGCCAGGGCGACACTGAAGCTTTCTTT. The gene calls are TRBV18 and TRBJ1-1; weak D call: TRBD1 (5 bases). CDR1 is KGHSH, CDR2 LQKENI, per germline. This CDR3 comprises 13 residues. V lost 6 bases to trimming and J lost 3 bases, with 11 bases between them.

The V gene is TRBV5-1, the J gene TRBJ2-1; D remains unclear. V was pared by 2 bases and J by 6 bases, with 6 bases between. The CDR3 has 12 amino acids. CDR1 and CDR2 from the germline V gene are SGHRS and YFSETQ. The CDR3 nucleotides are TGCGCCAGCAGCTTAGGTTTCAATGAGCAGTTCTTC. This encodes CASSLGFNEQFF.

This clone was recorded only once. The V gene is TRBV2, the J gene TRBJ1-1; 7 nucleotides align to TRBD1. The V gene end was trimmed by 4 bases and the J gene end by 10 bases; junction bases not matched to a gene: 6. In germline, CDR1 is SNHLY, CDR2 FYNNEI. This CDR3 has 12 residues. CDR3: CASSGQGRGAFF. CDR3 DNA sequence: TGTGCCAGCAGTGGACAGGGTCGAGGAGCTTTCTTT.

V gene TRBV2 combines with J gene TRBJ1-1, with a weak D call TRBD1 (6 bases). This CDR3 spans 15 amino acids. Germline assignment: CDR1 SNHLY and CDR2 FYNNEI. V was pared by 6 bases and J by 5 bases, with 19 bases between. The CDR3 region is CASSDPGAYRTEAFF. CDR3 DNA: TGTGCCAGCAGCGACCCGGGGGCGTATCGGACTGAAGCTTTCTTT.

The chain is built from TRBV6-5 and TRBJ1-1; no reliable D call. The CDR3 is 15 amino acids. CDR1 MNHEY and CDR2 SVGAGI come from the germline V gene. V lost 0 bases, J lost 0 bases, and 8 bases lay in between. The CDR3 is CASSYSAQMNTEAFF. The CDR3 DNA reads as TGTGCCAGCAGTTACTCGGCACAGATGAACACTGAAGCTTTCTTT.

This clone was seen more than once but under ten times. The chain is built from TRBV5-6 and TRBJ1-2; the D is unclear. V gave up 1 base and J gave up 2 bases, with 12 bases separating them. Per the germline V gene, CDR1 is SGHDT and CDR2 is YYEEEE. The CDR3 contains 15 residues. CDR3 sequence: CASSLNGDRNYGYTF. In DNA, the CDR3 is TGTGCCAGCAGCTTGAATGGAGACCGAAACTATGGCTACACCTTC.

This chain joins TRBV5-4 and TRBJ2-1; D uncertain. Germline CDR1 SGHNT, CDR2 YYREEE (reference sequence). The V end lost 0 bases, the J end lost 0 bases, and 7 bases lay between the germline ends. The CDR3 consists of 15 residues. The CDR3 loop reads CASSLDSSSYNEQFF. DNA for the CDR3: TGTGCCAGCAGCTTGGACTCTAGCTCCTACAATGAGCAGTTCTTC.

V gene TRBV9 combines with J gene TRBJ1-3; maybe TRBD1 (6 bases). Per germline, CDR1 SGDLS and CDR2 YYNGEE. V shed 0 bases and J shed 3 bases, with 10 bases lying between them. The CDR3 runs 15 residues. DNA of the CDR3: TGTGCCAGCAGCGTAGTTCCAGGGGTTGGAAACACCATATATTTT. It is translated as CASSVVPGVGNTIYF.

This rearrangement joins TRBV19 to TRBJ2-7, with 7 bases aligning to TRBD1. CDR3 length: 14 amino acids. Germline assignment: CDR1 LNHDA and CDR2 SQIVND (reference sequence). V lost 6 bases, J lost 3 bases, and 8 bases stayed unmatched. CDR3 coding DNA: TGTGCCAGTAGCGATGACAGGGTTCGCTACGAGCAGTACTTC. It encodes CASSDDRVRYEQYF.

The gene calls are TRBV24-1 and TRBJ2-3; no firm D call. This CDR3 has 13 residues. V was cut by 3 bases and J by 8 bases, with 11 bases left in between. Germline V gene lookup returns CDR1 KGHDR and CDR2 SFDVKD. The CDR3 sequence is CATSDPSGATQYF. CDR3 in DNA: TGTGCCACCAGTGATCCTTCGGGTGCTACGCAGTATTTT.

The chain couples TRBV3-1 (or the pseudogene TRBV3-2) to TRBJ1-6; D gene ambiguous. Trimming removed 8 bases from V and 10 bases from J, with 12 bases in between. The CDR3 is made up of 12 amino acids. CDR1 and CDR2 (germline): LGHDT, YNNKEL (reference sequence). The CDR3, as DNA: TGTGCCAGCGGTCCAGATAGCTCACCCCTCCACTTT. The encoded protein is CASGPDSSPLHF.

The sample holds a few counts of this clone. The V and J genes are TRBV14 and TRBJ2-7; no clear D gene. The germline V gene encodes CDR1 SGHDN and CDR2 FVKESK. This CDR3 has 13 residues. Trimming shortened V by 4 bases and J by 3 bases, and 10 bases separated the two germline ends. The CDR3 DNA is TGTGCCAGCAGCCTCCAAGTGGACTACGAGCAGTACTTC. It encodes CASSLQVDYEQYF. The full variable domain, in which reference TRBV14 and TRBJ2-7 provide the parts outside the CDR3, is EAGVTQFPSHSVIEKGQTVTLRCDPISGHDNLYWYRRVMGKEIKFLLHFVKESKQDESGMPNNRFLAERTGGTYSTLKVQPAELEDSGVYFCASSLQVDYEQYFGPGTRLTVT.

This rearrangement joins TRBV6-5 to TRBJ1-2; 10 positions match TRBD1. The CDR3 consists of 14 residues. V dropped 7 bases and J dropped 4; count of bases not matched to a gene: 6. Germline assignment: CDR1 MNHEY and CDR2 SVGAGI. CDR3 coding DNA: TGTGCCAGCAAGGGGACAGGGGTTGGCTATGGCTACACCTTC. It codes for CASKGTGVGYGYTF.

The chain combines TRBV6-1 with TRBJ2-7; perhaps D is TRBD1 or TRBD2 (5 bases each). V was clipped by 3 bases and J by 6 bases, with 15 bases between them. This CDR3 is built from 14 residues. Per germline, CDR1 MNHNS and CDR2 SASEGT. CDR3 nucleotides: TGTGCCAGCAGTGAGGGACGGCCGTTCGGCGAGCAGTACTTC. Protein sequence: CASSEGRPFGEQYF.

The chain employs TRBV11-2 and TRBJ1-2; D may be TRBD1 (5 bases). V lost 1 base and J 0 bases, leaving 9 bases between the germline ends. Germline-derived CDR1 and CDR2 are SGHAT and FQNNGV. The CDR3 contains 15 residues. The CDR3 DNA reads as TGTGCCAGCAGCTTAGCGGGACGGTCTAACTATGGCTACACCTTC. Translated, it gives CASSLAGRSNYGYTF.

The CDR3 sequence: CASSSLQGGYGYTF. The CDR3 DNA follows: TGTGCCAGCAGTTCCCTCCAGGGAGGGTATGGCTACACCTTC. The chain employs TRBV28 and TRBJ1-2, with D maybe TRBD1 (5 bases). The CDR3 contains 14 residues. V lost 4 bases and J lost 5, with 14 bases in between. Germline lookup yields CDR1 MDHEN and CDR2 SYDVKM.

The DNA for the CDR3 is TGTGCCAGCAGTTGGGGCCCAGAGACCCAGTACTTC. Translating gives CASSWGPETQYF. The chain carries TRBV12-3 or TRBV12-4 and TRBJ2-5, with a weak D call TRBD1 (5 bases). The CDR3 runs to 12 residues. V was shortened by 4 bases and J by 4 bases, with 7 bases between the two germline ends.

The chain employs TRBV27 and TRBJ2-1; TRBD2 is a possible D gene (6 bases). CDR1 MNHEY and CDR2 SMNVEV come from the germline V gene (reference sequence). This CDR3 is 14 amino acids long. V gave up 6 bases and J gave up 3 bases, with 12 bases separating them. CDR3 DNA: TGTGCCAGCAGCCCGCAGGAGGGCTACAATGAGCAGTTCTTC. Translating gives CASSPQEGYNEQFF.

The rearrangement uses TRBV27 and TRBJ1-5, with TRBD1 identical over 8 bases. The germline CDR1 and CDR2 sequences are MNHEY and SMNVEV (reference sequence). The CDR3 has 15 amino acids. The ends lost 4 bases at V and 2 bases at J; junction bases unmatched: 4. The CDR3 loop is CASSWTGIGNQPQHF. In DNA form, the CDR3 reads TGTGCCAGCAGTTGGACAGGGATCGGCAATCAGCCCCAGCATTTT.